This is a list of T cell receptor beta chains from one sample in a study of blood T cell repertoires in COVID-19. Libraries were prepared by immunoSEQ multiplex PCR; TCRdb keeps only in-frame clonotypes and omits some of them. The sample records around 100,000 clones, approximately 85% being singletons. Sequencing was performed on peripheral blood. These receptors all come from a woman in her fifties or sixties with COVID-19, enrolled during active disease. CDR3s include the opening cysteine and the closing phenylalanine or tryptophan. D genes are given only for firm matches. Size is omitted from some rows. Given values are once, few, many or a class for expanded clones.

TRBV15	once	.	TRBJ2-7	13	TGTGCCACCAGCAGAGATAAGCCCTACGAGCAGTACTTC	CATSRDKPYEQYF
TRBV2	few	.	TRBJ2-7	14	TGTGCCAGCAGGATTGACTCGAACTCCTACGAGCAGTACTTC	CASRIDSNSYEQYF
TRBV5-4	.	TRBD1	TRBJ2-5	16	TGTGCCAGCAGCTTCGCCGACAGGGGAGGATGGGAGACCCAGTACTTC	CASSFADRGGWETQYF
TRBV2	.	TRBD1	TRBJ2-7	15	TGTGCCAGCAGCCTCACAGGGGGCCACTCCTACGAGCAGTACTTC	CASSLTGGHSYEQYF
TRBV15	.	.	TRBJ1-1	15	TGTGCCACCAGCAGAGATCCCAGGGGTAACACTGAAGCTTTCTTT	CATSRDPRGNTEAFF
TRBV3-1/TRBV3-2	.	TRBD1	TRBJ1-5	16	TGTGCCAGCAGCCAAGACGGGGAGACAGGGAACAAGCCCCAGCATTTT	CASSQDGETGNKPQHF
TRBV4-2	.	TRBD2	TRBJ2-3	15	TGTGCCAGCAGCCCTACTAGCGGGGTGGCAGATACGCAGTATTTT	CASSPTSGVADTQYF
TRBV21-1	few	.	TRBJ1-2	15	TGTGCGACATGCAGGGTAAACCTCCCTAACTATGGCTACACCTTC	CATCRVNLPNYGYTF
TRBV29-1	.	TRBD2	TRBJ2-1	14	TGCAGCGTTGAACGTAGCGGGGTTTACAATGAGCAGTTCTTC	CSVERSGVYNEQFF
TRBV15	.	TRBD1	TRBJ1-2	16	TGTGCCACCAGCAGAGATCCCACTGCCACAGGGGATGGCTACACCTTC	CATSRDPTATGDGYTF
TRBV7-9	few	TRBD1	TRBJ1-3	17	TGTGCCAGCAGCCTGACCCTGGGACAGGGAGCTGGAAACACCATATATTTT	CASSLTLGQGAGNTIYF
TRBV6-6	.	.	TRBJ2-3	14	TGTGCCAGCAGTTATCCCGGGAGCACAGATACGCAGTATTTT	CASSYPGSTDTQYF
TRBV19	.	.	TRBJ1-1	15	TGTGCCAGTAGTTCCCGGGACACTGGGAACACTGAAGCTTTCTTT	CASSSRDTGNTEAFF
TRBV6-5	.	TRBD1	TRBJ1-2	14	TGTGCCAGCAGGAGAGTAGGGGGCCACTATGGCTACACCTTC	CASRRVGGHYGYTF
TRBV19	few	.	TRBJ2-3	15	TGTGCCAGTAGTATAGGGTCTGCCTACACAGATACGCAGTATTTT	CASSIGSAYTDTQYF
TRBV12-3/TRBV12-4	.	.	TRBJ1-5	13	TGTGCCAGCAGTACAGTCAGGGATGAGCCCCAGCATTTT	CASSTVRDEPQHF
TRBV29-1	.	.	TRBJ1-1	13	TGCAGCGTTGTCTCCAGGCTAAACACTGAAGCTTTCTTT	CSVVSRLNTEAFF
TRBV5-8	.	TRBD1	TRBJ1-2	13	TGTGCCAGCAGCTTGAACAGGGGGCAGGGCTACACCTTC	CASSLNRGQGYTF
TRBV7-2	.	TRBD1	TRBJ1-1	15	TGTGCCAGCAGCTTCCGACAGGGCGGGAACACTGAAGCTTTCTTT	CASSFRQGGNTEAFF
TRBV5-1	.	.	TRBJ1-3	15	TGCGCCAGCAGCCGAGACAGGTCCTCTGGAAACACCATATATTTT	CASSRDRSSGNTIYF
TRBV18	.	.	TRBJ1-4	14	TGTGCCAGCTCACCACCGACAGGAAATGAAAAACTGTTTTTT	CASSPPTGNEKLFF
TRBV12-3/TRBV12-4	.	.	TRBJ2-5	13	TGTGCCAGCAGTACGTTAGCGGAGGAGACCCAGTACTTC	CASSTLAEETQYF
TRBV5-1	few	.	TRBJ1-4	14	TGCGCCAGCAGCTCCGGACAAAGTAATGAAAAACTGTTTTTT	CASSSGQSNEKLFF
TRBV28	.	.	TRBJ1-4	14	TGTGCCAGCTCAGGGGAGGGGATTGATGAAAAACTGTTTTTT	CASSGEGIDEKLFF
TRBV30	.	.	TRBJ1-1	16	TGTGCCTGGAGTGTTCGGCCAGGGTATAGGAACGCTGAAGCTTTCTTT	CAWSVRPGYRNAEAFF
TRBV9	.	TRBD2	TRBJ2-1	16	TGTGCCAGCAGCGTAGTTGGACTAGCGGGCTACAATGAGCAGTTCTTC	CASSVVGLAGYNEQFF